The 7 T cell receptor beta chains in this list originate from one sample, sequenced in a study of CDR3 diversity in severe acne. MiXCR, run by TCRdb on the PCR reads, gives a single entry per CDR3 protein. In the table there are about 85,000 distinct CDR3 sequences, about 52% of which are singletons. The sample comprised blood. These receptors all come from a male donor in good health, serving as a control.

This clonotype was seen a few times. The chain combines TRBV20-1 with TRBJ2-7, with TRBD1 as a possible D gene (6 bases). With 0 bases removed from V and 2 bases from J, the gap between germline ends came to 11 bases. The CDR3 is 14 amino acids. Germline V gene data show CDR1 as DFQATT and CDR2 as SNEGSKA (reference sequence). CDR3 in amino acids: CSARDPQGPYEQYF. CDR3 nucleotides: TGCAGTGCTAGAGACCCCCAGGGGCCCTACGAGCAGTACTTC.

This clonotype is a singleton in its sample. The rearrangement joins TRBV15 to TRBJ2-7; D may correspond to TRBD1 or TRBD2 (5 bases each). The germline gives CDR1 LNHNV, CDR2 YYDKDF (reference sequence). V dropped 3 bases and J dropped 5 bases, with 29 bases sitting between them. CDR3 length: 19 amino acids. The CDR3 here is CATSSPWPPRENWIHEQYF. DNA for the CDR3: TGTGCCACCAGCAGTCCCTGGCCCCCCAGGGAGAACTGGATCCACGAGCAGTACTTC.

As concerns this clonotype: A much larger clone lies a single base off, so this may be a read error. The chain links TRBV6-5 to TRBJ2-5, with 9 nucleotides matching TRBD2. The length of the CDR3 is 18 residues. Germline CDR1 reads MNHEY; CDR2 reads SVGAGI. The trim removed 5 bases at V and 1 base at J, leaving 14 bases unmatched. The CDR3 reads CASSPAGLARDPQETQYF. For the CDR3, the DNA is TGTGCCAGCAGTCCCGCCGGACTAGCGAGAGACCCCCAAGAGACCCAGTACTTC.

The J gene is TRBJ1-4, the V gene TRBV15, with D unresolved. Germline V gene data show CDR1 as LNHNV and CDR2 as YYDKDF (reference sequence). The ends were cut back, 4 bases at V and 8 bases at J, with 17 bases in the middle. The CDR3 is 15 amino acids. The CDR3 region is CATSIRPGASEKLFF. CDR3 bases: TGTGCCACCAGCATTAGACCGGGAGCTAGCGAAAAACTGTTTTTT.

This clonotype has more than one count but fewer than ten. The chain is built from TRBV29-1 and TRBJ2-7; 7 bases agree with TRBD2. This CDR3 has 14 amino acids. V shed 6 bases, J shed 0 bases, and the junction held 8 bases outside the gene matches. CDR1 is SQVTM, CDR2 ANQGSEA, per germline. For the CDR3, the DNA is TGCAGCGTCACGGGGGGTCGGGGCTCCTACGAGCAGTACTTC. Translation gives CSVTGGRGSYEQYF.

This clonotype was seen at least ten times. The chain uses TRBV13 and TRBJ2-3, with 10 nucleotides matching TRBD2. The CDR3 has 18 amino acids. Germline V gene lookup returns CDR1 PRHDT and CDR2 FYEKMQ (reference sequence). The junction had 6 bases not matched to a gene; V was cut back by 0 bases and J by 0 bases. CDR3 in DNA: TGTGCCAGCAGCTTAGGTGCAGCGGGGGGGATAAGCACAGATACGCAGTATTTT. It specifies CASSLGAAGGISTDTQYF.

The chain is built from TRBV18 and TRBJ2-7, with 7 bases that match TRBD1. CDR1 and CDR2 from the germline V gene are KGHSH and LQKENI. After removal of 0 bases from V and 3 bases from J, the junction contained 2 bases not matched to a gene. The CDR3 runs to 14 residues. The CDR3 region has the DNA TGTGCCAGCTCACCACCTCCAGGGGGCTACGAGCAGTACTTC. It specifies CASSPPPGGYEQYF.